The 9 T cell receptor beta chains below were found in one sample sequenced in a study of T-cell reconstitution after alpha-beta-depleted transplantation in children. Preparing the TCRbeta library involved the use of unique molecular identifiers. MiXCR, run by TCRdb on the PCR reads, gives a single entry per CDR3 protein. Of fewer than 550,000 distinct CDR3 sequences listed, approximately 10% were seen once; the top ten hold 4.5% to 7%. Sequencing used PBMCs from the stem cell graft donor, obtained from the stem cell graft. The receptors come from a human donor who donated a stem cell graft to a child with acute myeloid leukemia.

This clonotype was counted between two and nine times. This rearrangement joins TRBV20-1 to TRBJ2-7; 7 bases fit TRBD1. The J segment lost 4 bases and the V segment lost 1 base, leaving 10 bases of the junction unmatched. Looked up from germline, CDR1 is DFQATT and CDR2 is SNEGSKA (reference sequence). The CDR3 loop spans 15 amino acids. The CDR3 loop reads CSARGSEGAWYEQYF. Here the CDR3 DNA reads TGCAGTGCTAGAGGAAGCGAGGGGGCGTGGTACGAGCAGTACTTC.

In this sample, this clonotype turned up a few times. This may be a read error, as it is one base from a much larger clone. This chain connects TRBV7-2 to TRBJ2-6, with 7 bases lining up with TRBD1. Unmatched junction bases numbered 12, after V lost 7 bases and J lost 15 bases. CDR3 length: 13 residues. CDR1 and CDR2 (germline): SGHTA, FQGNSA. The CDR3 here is CASTKGQVPGLTF. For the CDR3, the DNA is TGTGCCAGCACCAAAGGACAGGTCCCCGGCCTGACTTTC.

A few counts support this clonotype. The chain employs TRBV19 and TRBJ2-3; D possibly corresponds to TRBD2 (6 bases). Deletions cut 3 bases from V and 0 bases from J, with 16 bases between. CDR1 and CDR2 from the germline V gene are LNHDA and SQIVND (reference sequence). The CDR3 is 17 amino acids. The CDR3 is CASSIGTGTPSTDTQYF. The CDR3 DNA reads TGTGCCAGTAGTATTGGGACCGGGACTCCTAGCACAGATACGCAGTATTTT.

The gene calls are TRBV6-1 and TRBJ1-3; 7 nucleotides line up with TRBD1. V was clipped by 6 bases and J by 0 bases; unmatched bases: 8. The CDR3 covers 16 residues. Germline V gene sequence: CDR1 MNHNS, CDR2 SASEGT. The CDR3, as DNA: TGTGCCAGCAGAGCCGGGACAGCCGTCTCTGGAAACACCATATATTTT. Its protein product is CASRAGTAVSGNTIYF.

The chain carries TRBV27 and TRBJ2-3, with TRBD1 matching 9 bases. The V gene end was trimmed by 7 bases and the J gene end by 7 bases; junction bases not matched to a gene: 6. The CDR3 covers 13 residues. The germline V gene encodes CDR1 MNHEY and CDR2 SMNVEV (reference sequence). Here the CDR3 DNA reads TGTGCCAGCAAGGGACAGGGAGGACATACGCAGTATTTT. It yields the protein CASKGQGGHTQYF.

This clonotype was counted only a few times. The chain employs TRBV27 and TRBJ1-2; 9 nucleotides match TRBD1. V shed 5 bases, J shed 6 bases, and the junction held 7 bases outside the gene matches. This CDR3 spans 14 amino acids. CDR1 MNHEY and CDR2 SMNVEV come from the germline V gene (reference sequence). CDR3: CASSRTGERDGYTF. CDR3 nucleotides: TGTGCCAGCAGTAGGACAGGGGAGAGGGATGGCTACACCTTC.

The CDR3 is CASSFGQANTEAFF. The DNA for the CDR3 is TGTGCCAGCAGCTTTGGACAGGCGAACACTGAAGCTTTCTTT. The genes are TRBV7-2 and TRBJ1-1; TRBD1 matches 7 bases. This CDR3 spans 14 amino acids. Germline V gene lookup returns CDR1 SGHTA and CDR2 FQGNSA. V was pared by 3 bases and J by 1 base, with 2 bases of the junction left unmatched.

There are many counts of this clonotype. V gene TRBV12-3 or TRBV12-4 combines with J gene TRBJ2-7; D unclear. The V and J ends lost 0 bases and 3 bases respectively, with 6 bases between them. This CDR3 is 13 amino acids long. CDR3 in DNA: TGTGCCAGCAGTTTAGCGCCAGTCTACGAGCAGTACTTC. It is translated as CASSLAPVYEQYF.

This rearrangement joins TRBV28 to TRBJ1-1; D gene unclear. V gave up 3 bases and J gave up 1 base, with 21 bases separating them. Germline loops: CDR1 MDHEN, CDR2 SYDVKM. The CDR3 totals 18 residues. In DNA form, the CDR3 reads TGTGCCAGCAGTTTGCCTGGGATATCGGCGGCGCCGAACACTGAAGCTTTCTTT. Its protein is CASSLPGISAAPNTEAFF. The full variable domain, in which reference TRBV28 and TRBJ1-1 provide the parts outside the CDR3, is DVKVTQSSRYLVKRTGEKVFLECVQDMDHENMFWYRQDPGLGLRLIYFSYDVKMKEKGDIPEGYSVSREKKERFSLILESASTNQTSMYLCASSLPGISAAPNTEAFFGQGTRLTVV.